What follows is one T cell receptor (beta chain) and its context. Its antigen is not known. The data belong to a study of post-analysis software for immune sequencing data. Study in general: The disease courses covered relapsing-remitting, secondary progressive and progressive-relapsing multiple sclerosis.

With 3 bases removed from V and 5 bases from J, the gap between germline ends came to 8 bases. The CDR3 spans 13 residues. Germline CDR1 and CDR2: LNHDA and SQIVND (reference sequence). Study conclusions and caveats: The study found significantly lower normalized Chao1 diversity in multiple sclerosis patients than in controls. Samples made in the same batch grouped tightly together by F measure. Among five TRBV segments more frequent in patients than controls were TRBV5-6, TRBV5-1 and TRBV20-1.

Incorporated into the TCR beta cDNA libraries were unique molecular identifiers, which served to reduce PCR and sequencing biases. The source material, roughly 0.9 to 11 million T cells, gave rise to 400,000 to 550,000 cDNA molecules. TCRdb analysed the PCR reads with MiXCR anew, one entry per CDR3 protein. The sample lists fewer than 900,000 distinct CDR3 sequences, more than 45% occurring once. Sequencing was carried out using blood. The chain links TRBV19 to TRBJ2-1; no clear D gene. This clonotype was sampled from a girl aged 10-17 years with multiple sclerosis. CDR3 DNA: TGTGCCAGTAGTATTTCTCGGAACAATGAGCAGTTCTTC. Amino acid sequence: CASSISRNNEQFF.